This is a list of T cell receptor beta chains from one sample in a study of tumor-infiltrating lymphocytes in localized non-small cell lung cancer. Produced via immunoSEQ multiplex PCR; TCRdb's table is partial and in-frame only. The table has roughly 5,100 clones, approximately 95% seen once. Specimen: uninvolved lung tissue not adjacent to the tumor. The receptors come from a human donor with non-small cell lung cancer. Each CDR3 is given without its conserved first and last residue.

TRBV9	TRBJ1-1	ASSGGDSEYTEAF
TRBV29-1	TRBJ2-1	SATPGAVDNEQF
TRBV5-1	TRBJ2-7	ASSPPGSAEQY
TRBV14	TRBJ2-3	ASSQEGGIQGAKDTQY
TRBV19	TRBJ2-2	ASSIAGSGEANTGELF
TRBV4-3	TRBJ2-3	ASSVGVSSGGMDTQY
TRBV19	TRBJ2-1	ASSEPAGSYNEQF
TRBV7-2	TRBJ2-7	ASSSRGSGPDEQY
TRBV9	TRBJ2-3	ASSALAGSGTDTQY
TRBV7-9	TRBJ1-1	ASSATVNTEAF
TRBV20-1	TRBJ1-1	SAREASVAF
TRBV2	TRBJ1-5	ASRGSNQPQH
TRBV5-1	TRBJ2-3	ASRGEDTQY
TRBV7-7	TRBJ2-7	ASSLGTGVSYEQY
TRBV30	TRBJ1-2	AWSVRRESGYT
TRBV29-1	TRBJ2-1	SADRDRGYNEQF
TRBV27	TRBJ1-3	ASSRQGPENTIY
TRBV7-8	TRBJ2-7	ASSLSSEQY
TRBV7-6	TRBJ2-7	ASSLIAGSYAEQY
TRBV4-3	TRBJ2-7	ASSQGQGDAYEQY
TRBV2	TRBJ2-2	ASSVRSELF
TRBV15	TRBJ2-5	ATSREREGWETQY
TRBV7-2	TRBJ2-5	ASSQRLAGGGETQY
TRBV7-2	TRBJ2-7	ASSLDPGSDHEQY
TRBV9	TRBJ2-2	ASSVASGVYTGELF
TRBV5-1	TRBJ1-3	ASSGGDPGNTIY
TRBV6-5	TRBJ1-3	ASRDSSSRNTIY
TRBV30	TRBJ2-7	AWRGPGTTGWEQY
TRBV5-4	TRBJ1-2	ASSLGQDYGYT
TRBV11-2	TRBJ2-5	ASSLDQTQETQY
TRBV6-1	TRBJ2-7	ASTLGATPSYEQY
TRBV11-1	TRBJ2-7	ASSTGTGRGYEQY
TRBV4-1	TRBJ1-3	ASTSEELSGNTIY
TRBV19	TRBJ1-3	ASRMTATGNTIY
TRBV6-6	TRBJ1-5	ASSSAGPGYQPQH
TRBV7-2	TRBJ1-2	ASSPRVYGYT
TRBV6-1	TRBJ1-2	ASRAPDYYGYT
TRBV6-1	TRBJ1-6	ASSLTTGVGSPLH
TRBV11-2	TRBJ2-3	ASSSSPGNTQY
TRBV5-5	TRBJ2-5	ASRTHSGETQY
TRBV5-1	TRBJ2-7	ASSSHPTGVEQY
TRBV11-2	TRBJ2-1	ASSLLAGRGNEQF
TRBV7-6	TRBJ2-1	ASSARSGGYNEQF
TRBV9	TRBJ2-3	ASSVGTGGSTDTQY
TRBV18	TRBJ1-2	ASSLGGANYGYT
TRBV5-6	TRBJ2-7	ASSLVGGSYEQY
TRBV6-6	TRBJ2-1	ASSPRTSGSNEQF
TRBV2	TRBJ2-5	ASTLTAGRETQY
TRBV7-9	TRBJ2-6	ASSLDRRPLGANVLT
TRBV5-6	TRBJ2-7	ASSSLQGSEDEQY
TRBV18	TRBJ1-1	ASSPTGVGDTEAF
TRBV5-6	TRBJ2-2	ASSLVGQEETGELF
TRBV27	TRBJ2-1	ASSRRQGYTNEQF
TRBV6-1	TRBJ2-5	ASSEVGTGDSKTQY
TRBV7-9	TRBJ1-1	ASSMGQGNEEAF